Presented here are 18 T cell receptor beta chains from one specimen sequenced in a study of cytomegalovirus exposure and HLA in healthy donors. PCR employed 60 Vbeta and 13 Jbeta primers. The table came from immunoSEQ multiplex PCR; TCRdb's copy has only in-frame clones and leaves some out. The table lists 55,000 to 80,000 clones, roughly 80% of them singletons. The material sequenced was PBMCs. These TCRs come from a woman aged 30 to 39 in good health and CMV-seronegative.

Here the CDR3 reads CASSERGQANTEAFF. CDR3 coding DNA: TGTGCCAGCAGTGAACGTGGACAGGCTAACACTGAAGCTTTCTTT. The V call is TRBV2, the J call TRBJ1-1; 7 nucleotides line up with TRBD1. CDR3 length: 15 amino acids. Germline CDR1 and CDR2: SNHLY and FYNNEI. The ends lost 2 bases at V and 2 bases at J; junction bases unmatched: 5. The full variable domain, completed using reference TRBV2 and TRBJ1-1, is EPEVTQTPSHQVTQMGQEVILRCVPISNHLYFYWYRQILGQKVEFLVSFYNNEISEKSEIFDDQFSVERPDGSNFTLKIRSTKLEDSAMYFCASSERGQANTEAFFGQGTRLTVV.

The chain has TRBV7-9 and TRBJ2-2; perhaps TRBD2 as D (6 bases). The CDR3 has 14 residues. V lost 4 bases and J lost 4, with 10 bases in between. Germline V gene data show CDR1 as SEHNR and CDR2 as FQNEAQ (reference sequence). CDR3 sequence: CASSSQGGTGELFF. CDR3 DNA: TGTGCCAGCAGCTCCCAGGGAGGCACCGGGGAGCTGTTTTTT.

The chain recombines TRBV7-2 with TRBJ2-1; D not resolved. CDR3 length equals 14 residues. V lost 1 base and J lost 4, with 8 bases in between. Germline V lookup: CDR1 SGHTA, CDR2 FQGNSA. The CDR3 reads CASSLGPQYNEQFF. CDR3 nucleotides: TGTGCCAGCAGCTTAGGCCCACAGTACAATGAGCAGTTCTTC.

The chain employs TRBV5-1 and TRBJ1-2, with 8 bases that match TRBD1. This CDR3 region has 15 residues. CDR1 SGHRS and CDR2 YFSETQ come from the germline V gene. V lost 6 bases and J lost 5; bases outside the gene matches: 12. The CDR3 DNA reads TGCGCCAGCACCCAATCAGGACAGGGAGGGTATGGCTACACCTTC. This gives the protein CASTQSGQGGYGYTF.

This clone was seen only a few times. CDR3: CASSLAEDSGGASYNEQFF. The CDR3 DNA reads as TGTGCCAGCAGCTTAGCGGAGGATAGCGGGGGGGCCTCCTACAATGAGCAGTTCTTC. The chain has TRBV7-9 and TRBJ2-1; TRBD2 matches 11 bases. This CDR3 is built from 19 residues. Trimming took 0 bases from V and 0 from J; bases not matched to a gene: 7. Germline CDR1 is SEHNR and CDR2 is FQNEAQ (reference sequence).

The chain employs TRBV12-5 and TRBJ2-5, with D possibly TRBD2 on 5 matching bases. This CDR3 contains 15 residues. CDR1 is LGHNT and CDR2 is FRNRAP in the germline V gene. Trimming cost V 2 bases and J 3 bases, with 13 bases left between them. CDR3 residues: CASGLPLDGEETQYF. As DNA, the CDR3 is TGTGCTAGTGGTTTGCCTCTGGACGGGGAAGAGACCCAGTACTTC.

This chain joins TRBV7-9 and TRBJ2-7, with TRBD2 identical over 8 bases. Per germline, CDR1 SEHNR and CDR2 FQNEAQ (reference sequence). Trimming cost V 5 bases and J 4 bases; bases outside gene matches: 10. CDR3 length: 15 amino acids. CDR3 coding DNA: TGTGCCAGCAGCCCCACGGGGGGGGGTGATTACGAGCAGTACTTC. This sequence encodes CASSPTGGGDYEQYF.

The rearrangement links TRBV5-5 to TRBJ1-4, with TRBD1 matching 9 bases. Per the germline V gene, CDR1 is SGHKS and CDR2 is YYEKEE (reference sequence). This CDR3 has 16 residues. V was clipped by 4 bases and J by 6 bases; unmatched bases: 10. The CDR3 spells CASSPAGTGNYEKLFF. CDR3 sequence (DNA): TGTGCCAGCAGCCCTGCGGGGACAGGGAATTATGAAAAACTGTTTTTT.

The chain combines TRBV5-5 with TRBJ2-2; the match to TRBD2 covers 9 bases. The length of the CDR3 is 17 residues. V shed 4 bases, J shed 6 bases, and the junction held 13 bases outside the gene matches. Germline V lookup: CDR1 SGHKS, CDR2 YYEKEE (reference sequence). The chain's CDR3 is CASSTEAGLAGSGELFF. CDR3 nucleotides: TGTGCCAGCAGCACGGAGGCGGGACTAGCAGGGTCCGGGGAGCTGTTTTTT. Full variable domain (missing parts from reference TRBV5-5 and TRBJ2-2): DAGVTQSPTHLIKTRGQQVTLRCSPISGHKSVSWYQQVLGQGPQFIFQYYEKEERGRGNFPDRFSARQFPNYSSELNVNALLLGDSALYLCASSTEAGLAGSGELFFGEGSRLTVL.

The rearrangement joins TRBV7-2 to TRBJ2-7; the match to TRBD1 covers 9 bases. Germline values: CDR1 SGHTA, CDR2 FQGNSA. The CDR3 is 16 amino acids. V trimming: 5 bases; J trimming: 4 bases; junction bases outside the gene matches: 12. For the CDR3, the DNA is TGTGCCAGCAGCCCCAGGGGGGACAGGGTCCCATACGAGCAGTACTTC. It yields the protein CASSPRGDRVPYEQYF.

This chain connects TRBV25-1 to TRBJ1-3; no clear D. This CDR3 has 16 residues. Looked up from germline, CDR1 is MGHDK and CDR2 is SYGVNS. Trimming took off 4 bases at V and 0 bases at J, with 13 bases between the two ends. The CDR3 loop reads CASSAHYQSSGNTIYF. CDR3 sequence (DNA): TGTGCCAGCAGTGCTCACTACCAGAGCTCTGGAAACACCATATATTTT.

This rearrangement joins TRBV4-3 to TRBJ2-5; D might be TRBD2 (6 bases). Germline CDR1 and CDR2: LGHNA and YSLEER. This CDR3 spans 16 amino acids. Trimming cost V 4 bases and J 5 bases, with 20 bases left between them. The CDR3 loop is CASSRRGTPGFETQYF. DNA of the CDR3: TGCGCCAGCAGCCGGCGGGGCACTCCCGGATTTGAGACCCAGTACTTC.

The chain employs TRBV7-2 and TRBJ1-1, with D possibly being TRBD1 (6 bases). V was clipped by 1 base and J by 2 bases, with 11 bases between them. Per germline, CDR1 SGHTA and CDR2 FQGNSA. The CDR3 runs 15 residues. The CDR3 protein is CASSLVGQPNTEAFF. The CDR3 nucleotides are TGTGCCAGCAGCTTAGTCGGACAGCCAAACACTGAAGCTTTCTTT.

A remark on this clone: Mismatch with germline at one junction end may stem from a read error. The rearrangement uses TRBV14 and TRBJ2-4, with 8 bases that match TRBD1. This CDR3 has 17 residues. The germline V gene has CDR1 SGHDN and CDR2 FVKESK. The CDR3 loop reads CASSRVLPGQAINIQYF. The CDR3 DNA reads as TGTGCCAGCAGCCGAGTTCTTCCGGGACAGGCCATAAACATTCAGTACTTC.

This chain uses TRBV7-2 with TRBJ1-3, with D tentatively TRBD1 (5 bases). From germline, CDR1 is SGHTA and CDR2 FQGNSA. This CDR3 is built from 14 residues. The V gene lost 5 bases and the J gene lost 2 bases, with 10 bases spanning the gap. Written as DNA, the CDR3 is TGTGCCAGCAGCCCCCTCAGGGCTGGAAACACCATATATTTT. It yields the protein CASSPLRAGNTIYF.

This CDR3 reads CASSQVRGLGTIYF. DNA for the CDR3: TGCGCCAGCAGTCAAGTTCGCGGGTTGGGCACCATATATTTT. The V gene is TRBV23-1, the J gene TRBJ1-3, with D uncertain. TRBV23-1 is an ORF for which the function is uncertain. This CDR3 spans 14 amino acids. Between the trimmed V and J ends, which lost 2 bases and 9 bases, there was a span of 14 bases.

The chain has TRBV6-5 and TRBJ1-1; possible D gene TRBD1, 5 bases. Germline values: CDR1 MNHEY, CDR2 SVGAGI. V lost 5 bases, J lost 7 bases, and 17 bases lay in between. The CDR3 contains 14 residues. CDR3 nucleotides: TGTGCCAGCAGTCCCAGACCGGGGGTAGGTGAAGCTTTCTTT. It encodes CASSPRPGVGEAFF.

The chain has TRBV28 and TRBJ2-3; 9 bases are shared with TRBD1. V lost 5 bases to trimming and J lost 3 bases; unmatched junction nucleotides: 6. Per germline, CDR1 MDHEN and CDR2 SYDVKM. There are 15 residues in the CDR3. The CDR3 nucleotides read TGTGCCAGCAGTCCAGGGACAGGGACTACAGATACGCAGTATTTT. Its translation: CASSPGTGTTDTQYF.